These 11 T cell receptor beta chains came from one sample sequenced in a study of response to subunit inactivated influenza vaccine. TCRdb redid the calling of the RT-PCR reads with MiXCR, one entry per CDR3 protein. The sample shows 650,000 to 800,000 distinct CDR3 sequences, approximately 15% of them seen only once. The starting material was PBMCs from blood, obtained roughly 15 days before vaccination. These TCRs come from a man aged 45-60 years who received an inactivated influenza vaccine.

This chain joins TRBV10-3 and TRBJ2-3; maybe TRBD2 (6 bases). Germline V gene lookup returns CDR1 ENHRY and CDR2 SYGVKD. The CDR3 loop spans 17 amino acids. V was clipped by 4 bases and J by 0 bases, with 17 bases between them. This CDR3 is CAISAGKGLASTDTQYF. CDR3 coding DNA: TGTGCCATCAGTGCGGGGAAGGGACTTGCTAGCACAGATACGCAGTATTTT.

This clonotype showed up many times. The chain combines TRBV29-1 with TRBJ2-3; 8 bases are a match to TRBD2. CDR1 is SQVTM and CDR2 is ANQGSEA in the germline V gene. The ends lost 2 bases at V and 0 bases at J; junction bases unmatched: 13. The CDR3 loop spans 18 amino acids. The CDR3 region is CSVEFLSATGGSTDTQYF. The CDR3 region has the DNA TGCAGCGTTGAATTCCTATCGGCAACGGGAGGGAGCACAGATACGCAGTATTTT.

To note about this clonotype: The junction shows a germline mismatch at one end, possibly a read error. This chain uses TRBV5-1 with TRBJ2-1, with 11 positions matching TRBD1. Germline-derived CDR1 and CDR2 are SGHRS and YFSETQ. The CDR3 runs to 15 residues. CDR3 loop: CASSFTGQGGHEQLF. The DNA for the CDR3 is TGCGCCAGCAGCTTCACGGGACAGGGGGGCCATGAGCAGCTCTTC.

This clonotype was seen more than once but under ten times. CDR3: CASSSNPAGATDTQYF. CDR3 sequence (DNA): TGCGCCAGCAGCTCCAATCCCGCAGGGGCCACAGATACGCAGTATTTT. This chain links TRBV5-1 with TRBJ2-3; tentatively, D is TRBD1 (6 bases). Germline V gene lookup returns CDR1 SGHRS and CDR2 YFSETQ. There are 16 residues in the CDR3. The germline V and J ends were trimmed by 3 bases and 2 bases, with 16 bases remaining between them. Based on the CDR3 plus reference TRBV5-1 and TRBJ2-3, the full variable domain is KAGVTQTPRYLIKTRGQQVTLSCSPISGHRSVSWYQQTPGQGLQFLFEYFSETQRNKGNFPGRFSGRQFSNSRSEMNVSTLELGDSALYLCASSSNPAGATDTQYFGPGTRLTVL.

This sequence joins TRBV18 and TRBJ2-7; TRBD2 aligns across 7 bases. The ends lost 3 bases at V and 2 bases at J; junction bases unmatched: 7. This CDR3 has 15 residues. Germline-derived CDR1 and CDR2 are KGHSH and LQKENI. The CDR3 DNA is TGTGCCAGCTCACCGGTGGGGGAGGGCCCCTACGAGCAGTACTTC. Translating it yields CASSPVGEGPYEQYF.

About this clonotype: At one end, the junction sequence differs from germline, possibly due to a read error. The chain carries TRBV20-1 and TRBJ2-3; D assignment may be TRBD1 or TRBD2 (6 bases each). The CDR3 extends over 15 amino acids. The germline CDR1 and CDR2 sequences are DFQATT and SNEGSKA (reference sequence). CDR3 nucleotides: TGCAGTGCTAGATCCTCACAGGGACTCACAGATACGCAGTTTTTT. As protein: CSARSSQGLTDTQFF.

This clonotype was seen many times. The J gene is TRBJ1-5, the V gene TRBV20-1, with TRBD1 matching 8 bases. The trim removed 0 bases at V and 3 bases at J, leaving 7 bases unmatched. The germline V gene has CDR1 DFQATT and CDR2 SNEGSKA (reference sequence). The CDR3 consists of 16 residues. The CDR3 DNA follows: TGCAGTGCTAGAGATCTTTACAGGGGGACCAATCAGCCCCAGCATTTT. Translating it yields CSARDLYRGTNQPQHF.

The chain links TRBV24-1 to TRBJ1-5; TRBD1 aligns across 7 bases. CDR3 length: 16 amino acids. Looked up from germline, CDR1 is KGHDR and CDR2 is SFDVKD. V lost 4 bases to trimming and J lost 1 base; unmatched junction nucleotides: 6. This chain's CDR3 is CATSDSRQGSNQPQHF. The CDR3 DNA reads as TGTGCCACCAGTGACAGCCGACAGGGAAGCAATCAGCCCCAGCATTTT.

Concerning this clonotype itself: The junction departs from the called germline gene at one end, perhaps through a read error. The gene calls are TRBV3-1 and TRBJ1-2; D might be TRBD1 (5 bases). Per germline, CDR1 LGHDT and CDR2 YNNKEL (reference sequence). The CDR3 totals 15 residues. CDR3 in amino acids: CACSQDRGANYGYTF. CDR3 nucleotide sequence: TGTGCCTGCAGCCAAGATAGGGGAGCTAACTATGGCTACACCTTC.

This clonotype was detected ten times or more. This chain connects TRBV10-3 to TRBJ1-5; 8 positions match TRBD1. This CDR3 has 18 residues. Germline V gives CDR1 ENHRY, CDR2 SYGVKD. Unmatched junction bases numbered 11, after V lost 4 bases and J lost 0 bases. CDR3 amino acids: CAISAGAGGGYSNQPQHF. The CDR3 DNA reads as TGTGCCATCAGTGCTGGGGCAGGGGGCGGATATAGCAATCAGCCCCAGCATTTT.

A few counts support this clonotype. The rearrangement uses TRBV20-1 and TRBJ1-1; D unresolved. V dropped 0 bases and J dropped 1 base, with 12 bases sitting between them. The CDR3 is 15 amino acids. Looked up from germline, CDR1 is DFQATT and CDR2 is SNEGSKA (reference sequence). The CDR3 nucleotides are TGCAGTGCTAGAGAAACCGGACTGACGAACACTGAAGCTTTCTTT. The encoded protein is CSARETGLTNTEAFF.